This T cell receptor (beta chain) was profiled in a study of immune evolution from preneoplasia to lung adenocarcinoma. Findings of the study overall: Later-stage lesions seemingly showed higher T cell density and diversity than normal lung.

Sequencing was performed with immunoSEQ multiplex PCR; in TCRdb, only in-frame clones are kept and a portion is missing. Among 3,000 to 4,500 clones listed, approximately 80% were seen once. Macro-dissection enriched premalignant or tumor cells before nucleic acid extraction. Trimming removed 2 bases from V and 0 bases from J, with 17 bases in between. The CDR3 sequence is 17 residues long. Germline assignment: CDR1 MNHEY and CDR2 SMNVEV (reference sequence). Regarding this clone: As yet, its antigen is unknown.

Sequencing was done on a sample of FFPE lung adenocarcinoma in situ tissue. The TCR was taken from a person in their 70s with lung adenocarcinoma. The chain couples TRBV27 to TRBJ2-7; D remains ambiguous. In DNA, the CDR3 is TGTGCCAGCAGTTTAAGATTCAGACCCATATACTCCTACGAGCAGTACTTC. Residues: CASSLRFRPIYSYEQYF.